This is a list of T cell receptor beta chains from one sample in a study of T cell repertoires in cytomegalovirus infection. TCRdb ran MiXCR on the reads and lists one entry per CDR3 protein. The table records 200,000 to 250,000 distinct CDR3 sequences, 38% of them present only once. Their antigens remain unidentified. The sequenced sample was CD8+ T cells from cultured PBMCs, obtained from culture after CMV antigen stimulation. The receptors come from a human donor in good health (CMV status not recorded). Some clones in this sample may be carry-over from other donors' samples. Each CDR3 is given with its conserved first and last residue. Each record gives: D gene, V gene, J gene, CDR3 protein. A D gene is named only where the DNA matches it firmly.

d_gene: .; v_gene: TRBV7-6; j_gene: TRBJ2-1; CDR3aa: CASSPTKGAYNEQFF
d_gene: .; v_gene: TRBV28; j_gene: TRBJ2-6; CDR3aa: CASSPLEYSGANVLTF
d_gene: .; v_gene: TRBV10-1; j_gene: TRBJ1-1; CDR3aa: CASRAERHTEAFF
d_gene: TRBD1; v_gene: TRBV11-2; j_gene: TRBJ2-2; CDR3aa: CASGSQRDSSNTGELFF
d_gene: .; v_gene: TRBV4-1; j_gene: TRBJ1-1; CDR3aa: CASSQDTANTEAFF
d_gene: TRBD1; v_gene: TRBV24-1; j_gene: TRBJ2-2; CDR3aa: CATSQNRDRGTGELFF
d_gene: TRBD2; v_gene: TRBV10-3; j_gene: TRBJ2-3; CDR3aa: CAISGTTSGSDTSTDTQYF
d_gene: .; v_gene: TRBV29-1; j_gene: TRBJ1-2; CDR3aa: CSVDRGVHGYTF
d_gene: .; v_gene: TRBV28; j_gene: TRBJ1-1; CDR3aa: CASSLNEGTGTEAFF
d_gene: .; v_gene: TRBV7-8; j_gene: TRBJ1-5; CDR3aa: CASSLGGYSNQPQHF
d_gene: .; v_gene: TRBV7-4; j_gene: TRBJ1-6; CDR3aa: CASSPWEGGSPLHF
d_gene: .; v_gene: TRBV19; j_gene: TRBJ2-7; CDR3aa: CASSIILIRAGSDSYEQYF
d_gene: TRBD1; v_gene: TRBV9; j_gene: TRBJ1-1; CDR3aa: CASSERDRVNTEAFF
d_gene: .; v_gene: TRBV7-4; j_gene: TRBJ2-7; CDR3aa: CASSHERVEQYF
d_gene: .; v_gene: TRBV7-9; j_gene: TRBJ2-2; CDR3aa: CASSPTSSRYTGELFF
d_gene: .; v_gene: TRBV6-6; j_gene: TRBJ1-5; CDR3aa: CASSGETRMAYQPQHF
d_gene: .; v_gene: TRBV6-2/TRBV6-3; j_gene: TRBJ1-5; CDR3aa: CASGSEPQHF
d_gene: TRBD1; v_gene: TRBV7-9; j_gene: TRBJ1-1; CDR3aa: CASSLNRGNTEAFF
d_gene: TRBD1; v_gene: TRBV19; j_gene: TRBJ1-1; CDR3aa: CASSYKPGQGRDTEAFF
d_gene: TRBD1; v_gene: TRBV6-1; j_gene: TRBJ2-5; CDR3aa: CASRAWTGRETQYF
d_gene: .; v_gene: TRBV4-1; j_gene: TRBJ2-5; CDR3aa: CASSQGEGPGETQYF
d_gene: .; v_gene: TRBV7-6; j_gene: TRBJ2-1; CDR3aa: CASSSPHNEQFF
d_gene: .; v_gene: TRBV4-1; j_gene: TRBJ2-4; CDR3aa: CASSQDSALGAEVRENIQYF
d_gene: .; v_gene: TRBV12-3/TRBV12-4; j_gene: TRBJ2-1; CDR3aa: CASSTGYNEQFF
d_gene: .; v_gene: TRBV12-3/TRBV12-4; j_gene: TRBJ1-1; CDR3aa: CASSPPGGWAPEAFF
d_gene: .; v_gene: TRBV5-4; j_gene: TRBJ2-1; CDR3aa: CARSAGSLRKNEQFF
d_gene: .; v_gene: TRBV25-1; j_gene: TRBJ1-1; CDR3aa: CASSGGLTEAFF
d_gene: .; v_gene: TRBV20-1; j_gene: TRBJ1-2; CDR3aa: CSARDRGTSYGYTF
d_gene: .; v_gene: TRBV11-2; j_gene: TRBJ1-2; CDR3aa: CASSFGPGRMYYGYTF
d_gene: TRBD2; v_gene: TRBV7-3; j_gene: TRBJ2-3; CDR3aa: CASSLIGGASDTQYF
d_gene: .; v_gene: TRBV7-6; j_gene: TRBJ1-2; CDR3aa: CASSLERGVPNGYTF
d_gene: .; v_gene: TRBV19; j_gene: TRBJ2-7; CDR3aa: CASSIKGRSTTYEQYF
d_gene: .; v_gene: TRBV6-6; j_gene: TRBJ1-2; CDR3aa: CASSLSPARGDRYTF
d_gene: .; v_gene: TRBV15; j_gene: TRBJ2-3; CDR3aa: CATSRVGQGVDTQYF
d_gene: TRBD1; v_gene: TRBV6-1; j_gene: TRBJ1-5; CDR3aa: CASSMGQGRYSNQPQHF
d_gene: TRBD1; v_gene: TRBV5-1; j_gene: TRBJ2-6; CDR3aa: CASSSRDSPSGANVLTF
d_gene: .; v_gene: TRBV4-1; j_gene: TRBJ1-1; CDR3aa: CASSLPTFTNTEAFF
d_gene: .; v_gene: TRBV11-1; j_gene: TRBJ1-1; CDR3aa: CASSANRDLNTEAFF
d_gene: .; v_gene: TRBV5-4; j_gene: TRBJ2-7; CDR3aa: CASSNRDLYEQYF
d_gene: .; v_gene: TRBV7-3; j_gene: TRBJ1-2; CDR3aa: CASSPGKGPYYGYTF
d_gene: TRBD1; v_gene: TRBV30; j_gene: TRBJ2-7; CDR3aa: CAWKDRGRLEQYF
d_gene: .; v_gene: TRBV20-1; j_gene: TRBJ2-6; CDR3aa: CSARLLPLSGANVLTF
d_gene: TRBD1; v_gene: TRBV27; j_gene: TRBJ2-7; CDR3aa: CASSAGQGVSYEQYF
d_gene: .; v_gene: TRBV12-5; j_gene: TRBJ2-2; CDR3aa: CASGLPGTGELFF
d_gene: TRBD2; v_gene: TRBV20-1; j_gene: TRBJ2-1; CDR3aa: CSASGRSELEQFF
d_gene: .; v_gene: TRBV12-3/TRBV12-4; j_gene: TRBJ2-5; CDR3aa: CASSSPTGAEETQYF